Many counts were recorded for the clone carrying this T cell receptor beta chain. The antigen remains undetermined. Individual cDNA molecules were tagged with unique molecular identifiers, the study reported. TCRdb processed the 5' RACE reads anew with MiXCR; each CDR3 protein has one entry. The table has 80,000 or so distinct CDR3 sequences, 9.5% to 15% seen once. This specimen belongs to a study of early T cells in non-severe SARS-CoV-2 infection. Study at large: Chains stayed unpaired after sequencing of bulk RNA from unsorted whole blood.

Germline values: CDR1 DFQATT, CDR2 SNEGSKA (reference sequence). The CDR3 is 15 amino acids. J was trimmed by 4 bases and V by 3 bases; bases with no gene match: 4. Regarding the study as a whole: Database matching using VDJdb favored anti-spike CD8 responses, with private and CD4 specificities left missing.

The chain employs TRBV20-1 and TRBJ2-3, with TRBD2 identical over 13 bases. The sample taken for sequencing was whole blood. This TCR was sampled from an adult who was a healthcare worker with PCR-confirmed SARS-CoV-2 infection or an uninfected control (not recorded which). DNA for the CDR3: TGCAGTGCTAGTCTACTAGCGGGAGGGTCAGATACGCAGTATTTT. It is translated as CSASLLAGGSDTQYF.